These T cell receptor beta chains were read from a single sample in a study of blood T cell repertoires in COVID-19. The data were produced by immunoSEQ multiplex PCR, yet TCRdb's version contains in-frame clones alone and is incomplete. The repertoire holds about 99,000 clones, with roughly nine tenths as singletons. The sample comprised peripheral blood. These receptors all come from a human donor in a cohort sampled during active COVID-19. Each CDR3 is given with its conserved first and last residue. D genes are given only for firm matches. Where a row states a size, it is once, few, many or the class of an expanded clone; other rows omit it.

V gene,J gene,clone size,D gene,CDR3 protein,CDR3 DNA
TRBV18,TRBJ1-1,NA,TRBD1,CASSRDRVNTEAFF,TGTGCCAGCTCACGAGACAGGGTCAACACTGAAGCTTTCTTT
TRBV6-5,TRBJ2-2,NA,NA,CASTYRVSGELFF,TGTGCCAGCACCTACAGGGTATCAGGGGAGCTGTTTTTT
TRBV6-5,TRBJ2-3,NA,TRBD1,CASSYSGQGPDTQYF,TGTGCCAGCAGTTACTCGGGACAGGGACCAGATACGCAGTATTTT
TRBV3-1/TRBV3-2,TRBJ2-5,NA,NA,CASSQVGGQETQYF,TGTGCCAGCAGCCAAGTCGGAGGGCAAGAGACCCAGTACTTC
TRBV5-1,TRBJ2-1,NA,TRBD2,CASSRTGTSGGDEQFF,TGCGCCAGCAGCCGCACCGGGACTAGCGGGGGTGATGAGCAGTTCTTC
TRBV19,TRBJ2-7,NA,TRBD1,CASSIGQGAFHEQYF,TGTGCCAGTAGTATTGGGCAGGGGGCTTTCCACGAGCAGTACTTC
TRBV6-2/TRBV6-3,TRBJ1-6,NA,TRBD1,CASSDRGLSPLHF,TGTGCCAGCAGCGACAGGGGGCTTTCACCCCTCCACTTT
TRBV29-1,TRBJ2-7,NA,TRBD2,CSVEGAGVGVREQYF,TGCAGCGTTGAGGGAGCGGGAGTGGGGGTTAGGGAGCAGTACTTC
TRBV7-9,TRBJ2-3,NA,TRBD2,CASSPGLAADTQYF,TGTGCCAGCAGCCCGGGACTAGCGGCAGATACGCAGTATTTT
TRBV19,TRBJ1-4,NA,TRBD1,CASSRSGTGNEKLFF,TGTGCCAGTAGTAGGTCCGGGACAGGGAATGAAAAACTGTTTTTT
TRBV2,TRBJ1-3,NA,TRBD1,CASSADRAHSGNTIYF,TGTGCCAGCAGTGCAGACAGGGCCCACTCTGGAAACACCATATATTTT
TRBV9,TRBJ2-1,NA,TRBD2,CASSVGTSGRAGEQFF,TGTGCCAGCAGCGTAGGGACTAGCGGGAGGGCCGGTGAGCAGTTCTTC
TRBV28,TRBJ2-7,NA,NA,CASSKAEQFSYEQYF,TGTGCCAGCAGCAAAGCGGAGCAGTTCTCCTACGAGCAGTACTTC
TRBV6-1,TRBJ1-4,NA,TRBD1,CASSARDRAIRGNEKLFF,TGTGCCAGCAGTGCCCGGGACAGGGCGATTCGGGGTAATGAAAAACTGTTTTTT
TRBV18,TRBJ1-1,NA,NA,CASSPQFSLTNTEAFF,TGTGCCAGCTCACCTCAGTTCAGTCTTACCAACACTGAAGCTTTCTTT
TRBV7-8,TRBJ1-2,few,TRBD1,CASSLGPGGADGYTF,TGTGCCAGCAGCTTAGGTCCAGGGGGCGCGGATGGCTACACCTTC
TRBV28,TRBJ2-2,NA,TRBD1,CASSPGRDRVINTGELFF,TGTGCCAGCAGTCCGGGTCGGGACAGGGTCATCAACACCGGGGAGCTGTTTTTT
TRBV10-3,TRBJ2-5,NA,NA,CAISAAGQETQYF,TGTGCCATCAGTGCGGCGGGGCAAGAGACCCAGTACTTC
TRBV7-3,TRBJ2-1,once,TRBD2,CASSLETGLAVYNEQFF,TGTGCCAGCAGCCTCGAAACGGGACTAGCGGTCTACAATGAGCAGTTCTTC
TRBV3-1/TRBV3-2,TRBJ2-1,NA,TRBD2,CASSQDIASGGFYNEQFF,TGTGCCAGCAGCCAAGATATAGCCAGCGGGGGGTTCTACAATGAGCAGTTCTTC
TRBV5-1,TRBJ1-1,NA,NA,CASSLGGYNTEAFF,TGCGCCAGCAGCTTGGGAGGGTACAACACTGAAGCTTTCTTT
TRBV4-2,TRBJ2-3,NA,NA,CASSQVGGPTDTQYF,TGTGCCAGCAGCCAAGTCGGAGGGCCCACAGATACGCAGTATTTT